Each of the 2 T cell receptor beta chains below was sequenced from the same sample in a study of T cell responses to AZD1222 COVID-19 vaccine. Repertoires were generated with immunoSEQ multiplex PCR, while TCRdb's copy carries only in-frame clones and drops some. The data hold 130,000 or so clones, with approximately 94% observed a single time. Material: peripheral blood, obtained on day 0 of AZD1222 vaccination. Every receptor here comes from an adult in good health.

Here the CDR3 reads CASSYAGGAYEQYF. In DNA, the CDR3 is TGTGCCAGCAGTTACGCTGGCGGGGCCTACGAGCAGTACTTC. J is TRBJ2-7 and V is TRBV6-5; TRBD2 is a possible D gene (6 bases). The CDR3 length is 14 residues. Germline CDR1 is MNHEY and CDR2 is SVGAGI. The V and J ends lost 2 bases and 2 bases respectively, with 10 bases between them.

The J gene is TRBJ1-1, the V gene TRBV11-2, with D possibly TRBD1 on 5 matching bases. Germline CDR1 and CDR2: SGHAT and FQNNGV. The CDR3 totals 12 residues. Trimming shortened V by 0 bases and J by 7 bases, and 6 bases separated the two germline ends. This chain's CDR3 is CASSLETGEAFF. CDR3 sequence (DNA): TGTGCCAGCAGCTTAGAAACAGGTGAAGCTTTCTTT.